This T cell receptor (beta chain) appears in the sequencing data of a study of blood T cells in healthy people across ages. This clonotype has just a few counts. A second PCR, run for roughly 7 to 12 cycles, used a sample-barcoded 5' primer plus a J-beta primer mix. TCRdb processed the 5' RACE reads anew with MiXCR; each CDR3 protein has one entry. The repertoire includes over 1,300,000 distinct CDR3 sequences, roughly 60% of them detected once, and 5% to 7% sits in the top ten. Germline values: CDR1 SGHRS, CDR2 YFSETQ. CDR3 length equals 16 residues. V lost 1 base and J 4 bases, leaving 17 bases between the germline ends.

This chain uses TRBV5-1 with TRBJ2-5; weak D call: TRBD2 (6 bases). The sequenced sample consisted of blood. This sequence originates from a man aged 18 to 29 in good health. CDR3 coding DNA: TGCGCCAGCAGCTTGCGGCGGCCGTCCGGGGGAGAGACCCAGTACTTC. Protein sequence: CASSLRRPSGGETQYF.